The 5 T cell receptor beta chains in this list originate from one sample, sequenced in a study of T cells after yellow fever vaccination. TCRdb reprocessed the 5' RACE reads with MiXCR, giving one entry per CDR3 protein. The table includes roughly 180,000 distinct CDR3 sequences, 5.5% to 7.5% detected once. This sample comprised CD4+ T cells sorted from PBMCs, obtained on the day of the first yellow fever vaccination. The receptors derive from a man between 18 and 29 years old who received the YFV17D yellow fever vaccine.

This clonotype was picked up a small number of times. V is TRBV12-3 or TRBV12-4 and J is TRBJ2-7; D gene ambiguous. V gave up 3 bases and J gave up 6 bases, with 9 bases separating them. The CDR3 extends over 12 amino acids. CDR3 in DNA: TGTGCCAGCAGTTTTAATACAGCCGAGCAGTACTTC. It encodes CASSFNTAEQYF.

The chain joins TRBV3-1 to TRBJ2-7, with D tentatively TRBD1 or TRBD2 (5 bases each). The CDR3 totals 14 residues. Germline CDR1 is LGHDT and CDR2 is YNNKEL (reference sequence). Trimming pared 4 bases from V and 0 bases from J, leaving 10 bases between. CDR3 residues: CASSLGRISYEQYF. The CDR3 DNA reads TGTGCCAGCAGCCTGGGACGGATCTCCTACGAGCAGTACTTC.

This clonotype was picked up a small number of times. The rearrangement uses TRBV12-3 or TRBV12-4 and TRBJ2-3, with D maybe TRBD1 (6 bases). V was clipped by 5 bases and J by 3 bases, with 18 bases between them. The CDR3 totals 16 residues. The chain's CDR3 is CASSPDRGGRTDTQYF. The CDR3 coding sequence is TGTGCCAGCAGTCCAGATCGAGGGGGTCGAACAGATACGCAGTATTTT.

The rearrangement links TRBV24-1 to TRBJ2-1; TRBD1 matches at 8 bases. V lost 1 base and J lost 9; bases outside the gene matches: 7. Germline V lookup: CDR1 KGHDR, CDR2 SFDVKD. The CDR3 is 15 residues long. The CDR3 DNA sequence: TGTGCCACCAGTGATTTTACAGGGGGACCAAGTGAGCAGTTCTTC. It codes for CATSDFTGGPSEQFF.

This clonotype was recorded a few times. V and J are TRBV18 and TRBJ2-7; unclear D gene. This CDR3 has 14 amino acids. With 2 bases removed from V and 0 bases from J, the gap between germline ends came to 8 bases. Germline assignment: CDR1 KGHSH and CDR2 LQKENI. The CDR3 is CASSPVASSYEQYV. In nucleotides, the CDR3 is TGTGCCAGCTCACCAGTGGCATCCTCCTACGAGCAGTACGTC.